This T cell receptor beta chain was recorded in a study of T cells after yellow fever vaccination. From germline, CDR1 is MNHEY and CDR2 SMNVEV (reference sequence). This CDR3 is 15 amino acids long. MiXCR, applied by TCRdb to the 5' RACE reads, yields one record per CDR3 protein. The data show 360,000 or so distinct CDR3 sequences, under 14% seen once. Of note for this clonotype: The junction shows a germline mismatch at one end, possibly a read error.

Sample: PBMCs, taken on the day of the first yellow fever vaccination. V gene TRBV27 combines with J gene TRBJ2-5; TRBD2 might be the D (7 bases). This TCR came from a man aged 18 to 30 who received the YFV17D yellow fever vaccine. CDR3 nucleotides: TGTGACAGCAGTAGGGGGGGGAGGGGCCTAGGGACCCAGTACTTC. Translating gives CDSSRGGRGLGTQYF.